This record concerns one T cell receptor (beta chain) sequence. The sample is drawn from a study of T cells in narcolepsy. The repertoire was sequenced with immunoSEQ multiplex PCR; TCRdb's copy has only in-frame clones and lacks some. The sample lists about 25,000 clones, roughly 83% occurring once. Germline loops: CDR1 SGHKS, CDR2 YYEKEE (reference sequence). CDR3 length: 14 residues. The clonotype comes from a human donor with narcolepsy. Material: CD45RA- memory CD4+ T cells from PBMCs. This rearrangement joins TRBV5-5 to TRBJ2-5; the D gene could be TRBD1 or TRBD2 (5 bases each). The DNA end is more similar to TRBJ2-7, so the J call may be wrong. The DNA for the CDR3 is TGTGCCAGCAGCCGGGACCTGGCTAGGTACGAGCAGTACTTC. It specifies CASSRDLARYEQYF.